Below are 23 T cell receptor beta chains sequenced from a single sample in a study of T cell changes during pregnancy in multiple sclerosis. The assay was immunoSEQ multiplex PCR, and TCRdb's table has in-frame clones only and misses some. The sample holds tens of thousands of clones, roughly 91% seen once. Sequences were derived from peripheral blood, sampled in the second trimester of pregnancy. These receptors all stem from a female donor with multiple sclerosis, enrolled in a pregnancy study.

The chain employs TRBV23-1 and TRBJ1-1, with D unresolved. TRBV23-1 is an ORF, and what it does is uncertain. This CDR3 contains 13 residues. Trimming took 8 bases from V and 1 from J, leaving 11 bases between them. CDR3 DNA sequence: TGCGCCAGCCTACCGACTGGGAACACTGAAGCTTTCTTT. It specifies CASLPTGNTEAFF.

This clone was observed a single time. As DNA, the CDR3 is TGTGCCAGCACCCCATCGGGGGGAAACAATCAGCCCCAGCATTTT. This gives the protein CASTPSGGNNQPQHF. The V and J genes are TRBV6-1 and TRBJ1-5, with D possibly being TRBD1 (5 bases). Trimming pared 7 bases from V and 3 bases from J, leaving 16 bases between. Germline CDR1 and CDR2: MNHNS and SASEGT. This CDR3 region has 15 residues.

The chain employs TRBV27 and TRBJ2-2; tentatively, D is TRBD2 (5 bases). The V end was cut by 7 bases, the J end by 1 base, with 7 bases between. Looked up from germline, CDR1 is MNHEY and CDR2 is SMNVEV (reference sequence). The CDR3 covers 13 residues. Written as DNA, the CDR3 is TGTGCCAGCACAAGCGGGAACACCGGGGAGCTGTTTTTT. This encodes CASTSGNTGELFF.

The DNA of the CDR3 is TGTGCCAGCTCACCCTTCCCGGGACAGGGGGCGTGGGAGACCCAGTACTTC. It yields the protein CASSPFPGQGAWETQYF. The chain combines TRBV18 with TRBJ2-5, with 12 bases identical to TRBD1. V was clipped by 3 bases and J by 5 bases; unmatched bases: 10. Germline values: CDR1 KGHSH, CDR2 LQKENI. This CDR3 spans 17 amino acids.

V gene TRBV7-9 combines with J gene TRBJ1-1; D not resolved. Germline assignment: CDR1 SEHNR and CDR2 FQNEAQ (reference sequence). The CDR3 runs to 13 residues. Trimming stripped 1 base from V and 5 bases from J, with 8 bases between. CDR3 loop: CASSLEQRTEAFF. DNA for the CDR3: TGTGCCAGCAGCTTAGAACAGAGAACTGAAGCTTTCTTT.

The rearrangement joins TRBV11-2 to TRBJ2-5; D is possibly TRBD1 (6 bases). The CDR3 covers 15 residues. V was clipped by 4 bases and J by 4 bases, with 16 bases between them. From germline, CDR1 is SGHAT and CDR2 FQNNGV. The CDR3 DNA reads TGTGCCAGCAGCTACCTAGGGGGATGGGTAGAGACCCAGTACTTC. This codes for CASSYLGGWVETQYF.

The V gene is TRBV10-3, the J gene TRBJ1-4; D is perhaps TRBD1 (5 bases). The CDR3 length is 14 residues. V dropped 10 bases and J dropped 7 bases, with 19 bases sitting between them. Germline V lookup: CDR1 ENHRY, CDR2 SYGVKD. CDR3 in amino acids: CATSVAGRREKLFF. The CDR3 DNA follows: TGTGCCACTTCTGTTGCAGGGAGGCGTGAAAAACTGTTTTTT.

V usage is TRBV5-6 and J usage is TRBJ2-2, with a weak D call TRBD1 (5 bases). The CDR3 totals 14 residues. Trimming removed 3 bases at V and 1 base at J, with 7 bases between. Looked up from germline, CDR1 is SGHDT and CDR2 is YYEEEE. DNA for the CDR3: TGTGCCAGCAGCTCGACAGTGAACACCGGGGAGCTGTTTTTT. Protein: CASSSTVNTGELFF.

This chain connects TRBV6-5 to TRBJ2-1, with D possibly being TRBD2 (7 bases). The CDR3 has 15 amino acids. Per germline, CDR1 MNHEY and CDR2 SVGAGI. Trimming pared 1 base from V and 9 bases from J, leaving 16 bases between. The CDR3 nucleotides are TGTGCCAGCAGTTACTTCCTTGGGGGGGGCTTTGAGCAGTTCTTC. Amino acid sequence: CASSYFLGGGFEQFF.

This chain uses TRBV19 with TRBJ1-5; TRBD1 matches at 8 bases. This CDR3 is built from 16 residues. From germline, CDR1 is LNHDA and CDR2 SQIVND (reference sequence). The V gene end was trimmed by 8 bases and the J gene end by 4 bases; junction bases not matched to a gene: 13. The CDR3 nucleotides read TGTGCCAGTTCTCAAGCCCAGACAGGGGCAAATCAGCCCCAGCATTTT. Translation: CASSQAQTGANQPQHF.

V is TRBV5-1 and J is TRBJ1-3; D ambiguous. The CDR3 is made up of 13 amino acids. Germline V lookup: CDR1 SGHRS, CDR2 YFSETQ. Trimming cost V 2 bases and J 5 bases, with 8 bases left between them. The CDR3 here is CASSFGERNTIYF. CDR3 bases: TGCGCCAGCAGCTTCGGGGAAAGAAACACCATATATTTT.

This chain joins TRBV30 and TRBJ1-1; D remains unclear. V was clipped by 2 bases and J by 10 bases, with 23 bases between them. CDR1 is GTSNPN, CDR2 SVGIG, per germline (reference sequence). This CDR3 spans 15 amino acids. CDR3 loop: CAWSLTRQSHGRAFF. The CDR3 nucleotides read TGTGCCTGGAGTCTAACCAGGCAGTCTCATGGGAGAGCTTTCTTT.

The chain joins TRBV5-1 to TRBJ2-3; TRBD2 matches at 8 bases. Unmatched junction bases numbered 19, after V lost 4 bases and J lost 6 bases. The CDR3 sequence is 18 residues long. Germline V gives CDR1 SGHRS, CDR2 YFSETQ. CDR3 protein: CASSPSGGSIYDSDTQYF. CDR3 sequence (DNA): TGCGCCAGCAGCCCCAGCGGGGGCAGTATTTATGATTCGGATACGCAGTATTTT.

V usage is TRBV4-2 and J usage is TRBJ1-5; D gene uncertain. CDR3 size: 16 residues. Germline values: CDR1 LGHNA, CDR2 YNFKEQ. The ends were cut back, 6 bases at V and 1 base at J, with 16 bases in the middle. CDR3 protein: CASSEIRGYSNQPQHF. The CDR3 region has the DNA TGTGCCAGCAGTGAAATTCGGGGATACAGCAATCAGCCCCAGCATTTT.

V gene TRBV11-2 combines with J gene TRBJ1-1; 7 nucleotides align to TRBD1. Germline CDR1 reads SGHAT; CDR2 reads FQNNGV. Unmatched junction bases numbered 13, after V lost 7 bases and J lost 5 bases. The CDR3 extends over 15 amino acids. CDR3 nucleotide sequence: TGTGCCAGCACCGCCCTGGGCAGGGGGAGGACTGAAGCTTTCTTT. The encoded protein is CASTALGRGRTEAFF.

The chain couples TRBV4-3 to TRBJ2-7; 7 bases are shared with TRBD2. Germline V gene data show CDR1 as LGHNA and CDR2 as YSLEER. Trimming took 6 bases from V and 0 from J; bases not matched to a gene: 5. The CDR3 covers 14 residues. The CDR3 loop reads CASSTRGYSYEQYF. The CDR3 nucleotides are TGCGCCAGCAGTACGCGGGGGTACTCCTACGAGCAGTACTTC.

V is TRBV5-1 and J is TRBJ2-1, with TRBD1 matching over 8 bases. Germline loops: CDR1 SGHRS, CDR2 YFSETQ. CDR3 length equals 15 residues. Losses at the gene ends were 3 bases for V and 12 bases for J; bases not matched to a gene: 14. The CDR3 spells CASSYLNLPGQAQFF. The CDR3 DNA reads as TGCGCCAGCAGCTATCTAAATCTCCCGGGACAGGCGCAGTTCTTC.

J is TRBJ1-2 and V is TRBV11-1, with 8 nucleotides matching TRBD1. V lost 5 bases, J lost 7 bases, and 9 bases stayed unmatched. CDR1 is SGHAT and CDR2 is FQDESV in the germline V gene (reference sequence). CDR3 length: 14 residues. CDR3: CASSRNRGVTGYTF. CDR3 DNA sequence: TGTGCCAGCAGCCGTAACAGGGGGGTGACTGGCTACACCTTC.

The chain links TRBV18 to TRBJ1-4; 9 bases map to TRBD1. The CDR3 totals 15 residues. Trimming removed 2 bases from V and 6 bases from J; junction bases left unmatched: 4. CDR1 and CDR2 (germline): KGHSH, LQKENI. CDR3 sequence reads: CASSPRTGADEKLFF. Here the CDR3 DNA reads TGTGCCAGCTCACCAAGGACAGGGGCAGATGAAAAACTGTTTTTT.

The V gene is TRBV2, the J gene TRBJ1-1; possible D gene TRBD1, 5 bases. CDR3 length: 14 amino acids. The germline gives CDR1 SNHLY, CDR2 FYNNEI. V was shortened by 4 bases and J by 3 bases, with 12 bases between the two germline ends. DNA for the CDR3: TGTGCCAGCAGTGCAACAGGTGCGGACACTGAAGCTTTCTTT. Its protein is CASSATGADTEAFF.

This chain uses TRBV7-9 with TRBJ2-1; TRBD1 matches at 7 bases. V lost 1 base and J lost 5; bases outside the gene matches: 17. CDR1 is SEHNR and CDR2 is FQNEAQ in the germline V gene (reference sequence). This CDR3 is 19 amino acids long. The CDR3 loop is CASSLVVVSGGTTHNEQFF. The CDR3 DNA sequence: TGTGCCAGCAGCTTAGTCGTTGTTTCAGGGGGTACCACACACAATGAGCAGTTCTTC.

V and J are TRBV5-1 and TRBJ2-7, with 8 positions matching TRBD1. V shed 0 bases, J shed 2 bases, and the junction held 7 bases outside the gene matches. The CDR3 spans 16 residues. Germline V lookup: CDR1 SGHRS, CDR2 YFSETQ. The CDR3 spells CASSLEAGTGTYEQYF. In DNA form, the CDR3 reads TGCGCCAGCAGCTTGGAGGCCGGGACAGGTACCTACGAGCAGTACTTC.

This sequence joins TRBV9 and TRBJ2-2; weak D call: TRBD2 (7 bases). CDR1 and CDR2 (germline): SGDLS, YYNGEE. The ends were cut back, 10 bases at V and 3 bases at J, with 19 bases in the middle. The CDR3 consists of 15 residues. The CDR3: CASNPGGRYTGELFF. The CDR3 region has the DNA TGTGCCTCCAATCCGGGGGGCCGATACACCGGGGAGCTGTTTTTT.